The 7 T cell receptor beta chains listed next were all sequenced from one sample in a study of cytotoxic CD8 clonotypes in ibrutinib-treated CLL. Some clones are missing from TCRdb's copy, which holds only in-frame ones; the method was immunoSEQ multiplex PCR. The data contain fewer than 300,000 clones, around 76% of them singletons. The specimen was PBMCs, collected at disease progression, from a patient treated with ibrutinib. These receptors all come from a human donor with chronic lymphocytic leukemia.

The V gene is TRBV5-1, the J gene TRBJ2-7, with 7 bases matching TRBD1. Trimming at V came to 5 bases and at J to 5 bases, leaving 10 bases not matched to a gene. Per germline, CDR1 SGHRS and CDR2 YFSETQ. CDR3 length equals 14 residues. CDR3 residues: CASSSRQGTNEQYF. The CDR3 nucleotides read TGCGCCAGCAGTAGCAGACAGGGAACTAACGAGCAGTACTTC.

This clone appeared a few times. The chain links TRBV11-1 to TRBJ1-6; TRBD1 aligns across 10 bases. V lost 4 bases to trimming and J lost 6 bases; unmatched junction nucleotides: 3. Germline values: CDR1 SGHAT, CDR2 FQDESV (reference sequence). The CDR3 runs 15 residues. CDR3 in amino acids: CASSSWTGGNSPLHF. In DNA, the CDR3 is TGTGCCAGCAGCTCCTGGACAGGGGGTAATTCACCCCTCCACTTT.

The V call is TRBV5-6, the J call TRBJ2-7, with a tentative D call TRBD2 (5 bases). Deletions cut 0 bases from V and 7 bases from J, with 23 bases between. The CDR3 has 17 amino acids. CDR1 is SGHDT, CDR2 YYEEEE, per germline. The chain's CDR3 is CASSLGGYTEHPGEQYF. In nucleotides, the CDR3 is TGTGCCAGCAGCTTGGGAGGCTACACCGAACATCCGGGGGAGCAGTACTTC.

The genes are TRBV6-5 and TRBJ2-1; the D gene is possibly TRBD2 (7 bases). The CDR3 runs to 14 residues. Germline loops: CDR1 MNHEY, CDR2 SVGAGI. The germline V and J ends were trimmed by 8 bases and 0 bases, with 11 bases remaining between them. The CDR3: CASRGGLSYNEQFF. The CDR3 DNA sequence: TGTGCCAGCCGCGGGGGCCTCTCCTACAATGAGCAGTTCTTC.

This chain joins TRBV29-1 and TRBJ2-1; 10 nucleotides line up with TRBD2. After removal of 6 bases from V and 2 bases from J, the junction contained 4 bases not matched to a gene. The CDR3 length is 14 residues. Germline CDR1 reads SQVTM; CDR2 reads ANQGSEA. CDR3 protein: CSVRAGGTYNEQFF. Here the CDR3 DNA reads TGCAGCGTGAGAGCGGGAGGGACCTACAATGAGCAGTTCTTC.

V gene TRBV7-6 combines with J gene TRBJ1-4; D uncertain. Germline values: CDR1 SGHVS, CDR2 FNYEAQ. The CDR3 sequence is 17 residues long. Trimming pared 4 bases from V and 0 bases from J, leaving 15 bases between. CDR3 amino acids: CASSSLPGMATNEKLFF. The CDR3 nucleotides read TGTGCCAGCAGCTCTCTGCCCGGGATGGCAACTAATGAAAAACTGTTTTTT.

The chain links TRBV9 to TRBJ2-4; maybe TRBD1 (7 bases). The length of the CDR3 is 14 residues. Looked up from germline, CDR1 is SGDLS and CDR2 is YYNGEE. The V end lost 0 bases, the J end lost 6 bases, and 10 bases lay between the germline ends. The CDR3 nucleotides read TGTGCCAGCAGCGTAGGACAGGGAGGAAACATTCAGTACTTC. Translation: CASSVGQGGNIQYF.